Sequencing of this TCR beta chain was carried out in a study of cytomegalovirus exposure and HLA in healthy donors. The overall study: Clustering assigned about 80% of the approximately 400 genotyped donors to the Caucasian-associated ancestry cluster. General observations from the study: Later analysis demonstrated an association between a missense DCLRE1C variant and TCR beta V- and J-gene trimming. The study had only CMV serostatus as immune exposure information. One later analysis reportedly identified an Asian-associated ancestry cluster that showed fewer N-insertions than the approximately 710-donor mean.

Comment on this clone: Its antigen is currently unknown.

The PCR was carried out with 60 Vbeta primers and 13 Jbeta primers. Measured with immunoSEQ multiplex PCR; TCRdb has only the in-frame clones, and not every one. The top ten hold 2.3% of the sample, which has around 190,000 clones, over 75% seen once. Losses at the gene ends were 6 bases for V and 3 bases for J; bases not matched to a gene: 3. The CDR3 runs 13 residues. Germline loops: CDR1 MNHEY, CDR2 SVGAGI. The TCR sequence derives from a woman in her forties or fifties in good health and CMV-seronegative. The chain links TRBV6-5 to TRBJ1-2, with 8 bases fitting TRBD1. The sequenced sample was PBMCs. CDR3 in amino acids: CASRQTGDYGYTF. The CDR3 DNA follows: TGTGCCAGCAGGCAGACAGGGGACTATGGCTACACCTTC.